This T cell receptor (beta chain) was obtained from a study of beta chain features in type 1 diabetes. Study results and caveats: Sequencing of cDNA might inflate the share of cells that strongly express TCR. VDJ junctions from type 1 diabetes patients carried fewer insertions and larger deletions. Across all four CD4+ subsets, people with type 1 diabetes showed modestly shorter TCRB CDR3s.

Sequencing targeted expressed TCRB transcripts, as all isolated RNA had been reverse transcribed. Data came from immunoSEQ multiplex PCR; TCRdb stores just in-frame clones and leaves some out. Seen here are about 900,000 clones, about a sixth observed once, and the top ten hold around 0.02%. There are 12 residues in the CDR3. The germline V and J ends were trimmed by 1 base and 3 bases, with 4 bases remaining between them. Germline V gives CDR1 LNHNV, CDR2 YYDKDF (reference sequence). Turning to this clone: Its matching antigen is unknown. Different DNA sequences within this sample yield the same CDR3.

The collection from each donor was one heparinised blood draw averaging roughly 100 mL. Sequencing was performed on naive CD4+ T cells from blood. The clonotype originates from a woman between 18 and 30 years old in good health. The chain joins TRBV15 to TRBJ2-7; the D is unclear. CDR3 residues: CATSRVGYEQYF. Written as DNA, the CDR3 is TGTGCCACCAGCAGAGTAGGCTACGAGCAGTACTTC.